This T cell receptor beta chain was recovered during a study of CD8 T cells in Susac syndrome. Findings and limits, study-wide: As the study acknowledged, the number of individuals who were part of its TCR sequencing and HLA analysis was relatively small.

As for this clonotype: Its target is unknown.

CD8+ and CD4+ blood T cells underwent TCR beta sequencing. Healthy donors formed controls matched for age and sex. The CDR3 length is 12 residues. Trimming pared 4 bases from V and 11 bases from J, leaving 14 bases between. In germline, CDR1 is SGHTA, CDR2 FQGNSA. After extraction with the RNeasy kit, about 0.5 to 1 ug of the RNA was reverse transcribed using random hexamers. With immunoSEQ multiplex PCR, TCR beta CDR3 was amplified across 54 Vbeta and 13 Jbeta. TCRdb re-called the immunoSEQ multiplex PCR reads through MiXCR, storing one row per CDR3 protein. This table has 150,000 or so distinct CDR3 sequences, around 95% appearing once.

The sample was CD4+ T cells from PBMCs. This sequence was found in a human donor in good health. This chain links TRBV7-2 with TRBJ1-2; a possible D gene is TRBD1 (5 bases). DNA for the CDR3: TGTGCCAGCAGCTCGACCAGGGTGAGGTACACCTTC. This sequence encodes CASSSTRVRYTF.